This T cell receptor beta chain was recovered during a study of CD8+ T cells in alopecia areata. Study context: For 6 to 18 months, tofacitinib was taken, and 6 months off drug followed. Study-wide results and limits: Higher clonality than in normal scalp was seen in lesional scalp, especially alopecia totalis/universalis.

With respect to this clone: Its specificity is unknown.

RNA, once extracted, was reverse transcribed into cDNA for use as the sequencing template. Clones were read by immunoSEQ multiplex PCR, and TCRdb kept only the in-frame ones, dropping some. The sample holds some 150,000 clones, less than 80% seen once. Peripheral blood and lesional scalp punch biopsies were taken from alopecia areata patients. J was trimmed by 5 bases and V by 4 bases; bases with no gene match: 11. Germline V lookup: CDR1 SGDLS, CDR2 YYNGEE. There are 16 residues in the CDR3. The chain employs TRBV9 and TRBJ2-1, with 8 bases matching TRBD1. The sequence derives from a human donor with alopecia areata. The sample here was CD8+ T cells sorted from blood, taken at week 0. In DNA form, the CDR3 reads TGTGCCAGCAGCTCGTCTGCAGGGGGCATCAACAATGAGCAGTTCTTC. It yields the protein CASSSSAGGINNEQFF.